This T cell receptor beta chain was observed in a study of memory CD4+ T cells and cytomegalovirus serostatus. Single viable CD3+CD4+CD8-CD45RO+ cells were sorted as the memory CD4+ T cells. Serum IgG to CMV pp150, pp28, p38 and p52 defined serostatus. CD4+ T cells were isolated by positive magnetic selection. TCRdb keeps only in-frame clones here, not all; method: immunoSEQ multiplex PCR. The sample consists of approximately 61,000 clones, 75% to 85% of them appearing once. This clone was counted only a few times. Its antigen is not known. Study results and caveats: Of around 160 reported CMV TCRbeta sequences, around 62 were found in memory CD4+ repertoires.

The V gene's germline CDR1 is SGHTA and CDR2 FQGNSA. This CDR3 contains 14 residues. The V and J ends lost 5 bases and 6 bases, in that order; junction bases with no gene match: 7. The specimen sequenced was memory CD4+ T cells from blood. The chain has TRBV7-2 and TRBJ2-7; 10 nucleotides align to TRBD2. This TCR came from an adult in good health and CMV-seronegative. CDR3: CASSEGLAETEQYF. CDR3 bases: TGTGCCAGCAGCGAAGGACTAGCGGAGACCGAGCAGTACTTC. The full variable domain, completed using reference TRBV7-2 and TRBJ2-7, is GAGVSQSPSNKVTEKGKDVELRCDPISGHTALYWYRQSLGQGLEFLIYFQGNSAPDKSGLPSDRFSAERTGGSVSTLTIQRTQQEDSAVYLCASSEGLAETEQYFGPGTRLTVT.